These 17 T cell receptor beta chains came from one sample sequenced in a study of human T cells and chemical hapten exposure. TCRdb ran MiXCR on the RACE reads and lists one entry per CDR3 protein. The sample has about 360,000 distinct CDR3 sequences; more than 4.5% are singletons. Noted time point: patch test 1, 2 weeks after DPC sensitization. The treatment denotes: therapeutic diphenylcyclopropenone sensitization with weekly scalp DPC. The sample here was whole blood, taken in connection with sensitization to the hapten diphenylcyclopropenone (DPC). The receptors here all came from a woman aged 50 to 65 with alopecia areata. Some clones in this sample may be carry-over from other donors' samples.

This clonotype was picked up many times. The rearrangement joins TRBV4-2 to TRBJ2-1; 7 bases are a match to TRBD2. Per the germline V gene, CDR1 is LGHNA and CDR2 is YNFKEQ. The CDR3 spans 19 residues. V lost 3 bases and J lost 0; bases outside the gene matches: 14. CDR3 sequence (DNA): TGTGCCAGCAGCCATAGGACTAGATCAATTCTAAGCTCCTACAATGAGCAGTTCTTC. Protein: CASSHRTRSILSSYNEQFF.

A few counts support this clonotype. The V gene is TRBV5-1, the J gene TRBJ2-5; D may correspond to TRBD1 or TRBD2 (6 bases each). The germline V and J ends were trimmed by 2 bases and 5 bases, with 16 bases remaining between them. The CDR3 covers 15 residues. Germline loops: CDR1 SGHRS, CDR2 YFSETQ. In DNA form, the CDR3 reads TGCGCCAGCAGCTTCCGGTGGGGGGCGCAGGAGACCCAGTACTTC. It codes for CASSFRWGAQETQYF. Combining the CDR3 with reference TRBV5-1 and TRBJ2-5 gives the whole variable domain KAGVTQTPRYLIKTRGQQVTLSCSPISGHRSVSWYQQTPGQGLQFLFEYFSETQRNKGNFPGRFSGRQFSNSRSEMNVSTLELGDSALYLCASSFRWGAQETQYFGPGTRLLVL.

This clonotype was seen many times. CDR3 nucleotides: TGTGCCAGCAGCTTAGCGCAGACTAGCGGGAGTATAAACATTCAGTACTTC. Amino acid sequence: CASSLAQTSGSINIQYF. The chain combines TRBV7-9 with TRBJ2-4; 12 bases line up with TRBD2. Germline V gene sequence: CDR1 SEHNR, CDR2 FQNEAQ (reference sequence). This CDR3 has 17 amino acids. V shed 0 bases, J shed 6 bases, and the junction held 6 bases outside the gene matches.

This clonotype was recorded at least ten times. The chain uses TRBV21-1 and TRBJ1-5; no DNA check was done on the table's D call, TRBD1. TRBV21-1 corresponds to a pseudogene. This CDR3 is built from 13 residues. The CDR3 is CASFYRGLQPQHF. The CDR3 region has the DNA TGTGCCAGTTTTTACAGGGGGCTTCAGCCCCAGCATTTT.

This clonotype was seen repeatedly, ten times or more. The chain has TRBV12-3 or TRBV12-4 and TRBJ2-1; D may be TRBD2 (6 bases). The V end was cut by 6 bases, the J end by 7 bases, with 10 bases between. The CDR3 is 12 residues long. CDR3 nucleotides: TGTGCCAGCAGGGGGGGTTCAAATGAGCAGTTCTTC. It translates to CASRGGSNEQFF.

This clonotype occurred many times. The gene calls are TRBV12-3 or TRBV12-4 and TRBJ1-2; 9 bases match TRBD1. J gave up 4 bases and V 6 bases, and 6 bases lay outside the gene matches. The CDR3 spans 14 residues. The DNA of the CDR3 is TGTGCCAGCAGGTCCGGACAGGGGATCTATGGCTACACCTTC. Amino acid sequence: CASRSGQGIYGYTF.

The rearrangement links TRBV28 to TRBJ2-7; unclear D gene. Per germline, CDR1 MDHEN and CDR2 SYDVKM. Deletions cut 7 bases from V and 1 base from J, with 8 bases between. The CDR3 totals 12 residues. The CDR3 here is CASMTVSYEQYF. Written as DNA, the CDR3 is TGTGCCAGCATGACGGTGTCCTACGAGCAGTACTTC.

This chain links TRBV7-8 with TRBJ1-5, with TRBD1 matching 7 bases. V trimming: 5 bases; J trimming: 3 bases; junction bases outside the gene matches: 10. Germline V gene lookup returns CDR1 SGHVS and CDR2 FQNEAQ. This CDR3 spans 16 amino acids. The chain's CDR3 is CASSPQPGQHNQPQHF. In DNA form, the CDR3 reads TGTGCCAGCAGCCCGCAGCCGGGACAGCACAATCAGCCCCAGCATTTT.

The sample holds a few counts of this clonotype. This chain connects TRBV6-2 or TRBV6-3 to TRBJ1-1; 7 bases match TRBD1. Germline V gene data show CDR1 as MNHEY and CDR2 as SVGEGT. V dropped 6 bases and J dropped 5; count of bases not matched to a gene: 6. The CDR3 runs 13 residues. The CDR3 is CASSLQQGTEAFF. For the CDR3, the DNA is TGTGCCAGCAGCCTTCAACAGGGGACTGAAGCTTTCTTT.

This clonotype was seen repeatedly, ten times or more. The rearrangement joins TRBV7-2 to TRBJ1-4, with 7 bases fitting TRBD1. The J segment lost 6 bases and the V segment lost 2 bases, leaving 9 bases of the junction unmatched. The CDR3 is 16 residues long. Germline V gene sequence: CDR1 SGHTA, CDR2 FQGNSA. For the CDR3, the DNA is TGTGCCAGCAGCTTAAAGGGGGCAAGGATGGATGAAAAACTGTTTTTT. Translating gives CASSLKGARMDEKLFF.

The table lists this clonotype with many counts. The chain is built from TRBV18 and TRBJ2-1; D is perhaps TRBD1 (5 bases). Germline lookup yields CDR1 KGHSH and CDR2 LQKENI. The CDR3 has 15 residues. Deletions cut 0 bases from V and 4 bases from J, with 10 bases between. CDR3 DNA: TGTGCCAGCTCACCACCGGGCAGGGCGTACAATGAGCAGTTCTTC. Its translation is CASSPPGRAYNEQFF.

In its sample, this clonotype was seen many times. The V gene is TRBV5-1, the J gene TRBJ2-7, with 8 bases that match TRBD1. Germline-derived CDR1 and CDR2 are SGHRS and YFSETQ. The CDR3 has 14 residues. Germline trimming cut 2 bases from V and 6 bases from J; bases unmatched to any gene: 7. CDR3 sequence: CASSFVRGLSEQYF. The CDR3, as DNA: TGCGCCAGCAGCTTTGTCAGGGGGCTCTCCGAGCAGTACTTC. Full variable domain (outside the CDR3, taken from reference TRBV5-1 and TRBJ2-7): KAGVTQTPRYLIKTRGQQVTLSCSPISGHRSVSWYQQTPGQGLQFLFEYFSETQRNKGNFPGRFSGRQFSNSRSEMNVSTLELGDSALYLCASSFVRGLSEQYFGPGTRLTVT.

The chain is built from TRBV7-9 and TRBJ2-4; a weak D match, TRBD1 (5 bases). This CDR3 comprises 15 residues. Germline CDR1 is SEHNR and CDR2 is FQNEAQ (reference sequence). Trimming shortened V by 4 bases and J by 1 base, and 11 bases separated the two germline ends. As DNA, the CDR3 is TGTGCCAGCAGCTCCAGACAGACTGCCAAAAACATTCAGTACTTC. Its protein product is CASSSRQTAKNIQYF. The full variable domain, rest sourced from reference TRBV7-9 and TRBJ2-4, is DTGVSQNPRHKITKRGQNVTFRCDPISEHNRLYWYRQTLGQGPEFLTYFQNEAQLEKSRLLSDRFSAERPKGSFSTLEIQRTEQGDSAMYLCASSSRQTAKNIQYFGAGTRLSVL.

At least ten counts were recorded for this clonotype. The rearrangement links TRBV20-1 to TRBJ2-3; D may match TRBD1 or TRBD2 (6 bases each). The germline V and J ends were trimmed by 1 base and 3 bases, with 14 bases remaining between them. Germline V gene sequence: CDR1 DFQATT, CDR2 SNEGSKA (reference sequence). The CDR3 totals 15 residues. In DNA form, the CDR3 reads TGCAGTGCTAGAGTTCCCGGGGGCGGAACAGATACGCAGTATTTT. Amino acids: CSARVPGGGTDTQYF.

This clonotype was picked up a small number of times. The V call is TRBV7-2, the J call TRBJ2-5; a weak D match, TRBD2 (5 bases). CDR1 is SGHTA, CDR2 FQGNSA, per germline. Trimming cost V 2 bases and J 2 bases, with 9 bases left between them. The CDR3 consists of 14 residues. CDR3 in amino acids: CASSLYREQETQYF. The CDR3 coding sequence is TGTGCCAGCAGCTTATATAGGGAGCAAGAGACCCAGTACTTC.

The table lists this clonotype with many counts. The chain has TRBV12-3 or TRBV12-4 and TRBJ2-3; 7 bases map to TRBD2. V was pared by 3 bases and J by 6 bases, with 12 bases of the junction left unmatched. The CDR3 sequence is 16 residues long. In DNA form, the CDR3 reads TGTGCCAGCAGTTTCGTAGCGGGCGAGTATTTTGATACGCAGTATTTT. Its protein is CASSFVAGEYFDTQYF.

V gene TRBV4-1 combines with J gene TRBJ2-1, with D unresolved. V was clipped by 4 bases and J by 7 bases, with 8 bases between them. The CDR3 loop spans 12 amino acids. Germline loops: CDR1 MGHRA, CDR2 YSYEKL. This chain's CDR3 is CASSPRENEQFF. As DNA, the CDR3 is TGCGCCAGCAGCCCTCGAGAAAATGAGCAGTTCTTC.